Presented here are 13 T cell receptor beta chains from one specimen sequenced in a study of cytomegalovirus exposure and HLA in healthy donors. The PCR employed 60 Vbeta primers together with 13 Jbeta primers. Clones were read by immunoSEQ multiplex PCR, and TCRdb kept only the in-frame ones, dropping some. This table has roughly 110,000 clones, approximately 76% appearing once. Sequencing used PBMCs. Receptors originate from a man between 18 and 35 years old in good health and CMV-seronegative.

Notes on this clone: At one end the junction does not follow the germline gene, possibly because of a read error. The V and J genes are TRBV7-9 and TRBJ2-7; tentative D call: TRBD1 (5 bases). CDR3 size: 12 residues. The germline V gene encodes CDR1 SEHNR and CDR2 FQNEAQ (reference sequence). DNA of the CDR3: TGTTCCAGCAGCCCCCCAGGGCCCGAGCAGTACTTC. Translation: CSSSPPGPEQYF.

This clone was counted a few times. The V and J genes are TRBV19 and TRBJ2-5, with 8 positions matching TRBD2. The CDR3 spans 15 residues. Germline loops: CDR1 LNHDA, CDR2 SQIVND (reference sequence). Germline trimming cut 3 bases from V and 0 bases from J; bases unmatched to any gene: 3. This CDR3 is CASSITGGDQETQYF. The CDR3 DNA follows: TGTGCCAGTAGTATCACCGGGGGGGACCAAGAGACCCAGTACTTC.

In its sample, this clone was seen once. V is TRBV10-3 and J is TRBJ2-3; 11 bases line up with TRBD2. The CDR3 loop spans 15 amino acids. Germline V lookup: CDR1 ENHRY, CDR2 SYGVKD. Trimming at V came to 11 bases and at J to 1 base, leaving 8 bases not matched to a gene. The CDR3: CASLAGGLGTDTQYF. CDR3 sequence (DNA): TGTGCCTCCTTAGCGGGGGGGCTGGGCACAGATACGCAGTATTTT.

This chain connects TRBV27 to TRBJ2-1, with TRBD2 matching over 7 bases. CDR3 length: 15 amino acids. CDR1 is MNHEY and CDR2 is SMNVEV in the germline V gene (reference sequence). The V gene end was trimmed by 5 bases and the J gene end by 2 bases; junction bases not matched to a gene: 6. The CDR3 coding sequence is TGTGCCAGCAGTCTAAGGGGAGGGGCCTACAATGAGCAGTTCTTC. Its translation: CASSLRGGAYNEQFF.

The chain couples TRBV5-6 to TRBJ2-7; 7 nucleotides agree with TRBD1. V dropped 3 bases and J dropped 3; count of bases not matched to a gene: 12. The CDR3 extends over 16 amino acids. Germline values: CDR1 SGHDT, CDR2 YYEEEE. This chain's CDR3 is CASSSGRRGGGYEQYF. CDR3 coding DNA: TGTGCCAGCAGCTCGGGACGGAGAGGGGGCGGCTACGAGCAGTACTTC. Supplemented by reference TRBV5-6 and TRBJ2-7, the full variable domain reads DAGVTQSPTHLIKTRGQQVTLRCSPKSGHDTVSWYQQALGQGPQFIFQYYEEEERQRGNFPDRFSGHQFPNYSSELNVNALLLGDSALYLCASSSGRRGGGYEQYFGPGTRLTVT.

This clone was seen once. The chain links TRBV28 to TRBJ1-2; 8 bases match TRBD1. Losses at the gene ends were 2 bases for V and 3 bases for J; bases not matched to a gene: 2. Germline assignment: CDR1 MDHEN and CDR2 SYDVKM. CDR3 length: 14 residues. The CDR3 nucleotides are TGTGCCAGCAGTTTACACAGGGGGGACTATGGCTACACCTTC. It translates to CASSLHRGDYGYTF.

The chain has TRBV9 and TRBJ1-6, with D possibly matching TRBD1 (5 bases). The CDR3 has 15 amino acids. The V gene's germline CDR1 is SGDLS and CDR2 YYNGEE. Trimming cost V 7 bases and J 7 bases, with 18 bases left between them. CDR3 in DNA: TGTGCCAGCCGGAGGGAGGGGCGGAACAATTCACCCCTCCACTTT. Its translation: CASRREGRNNSPLHF.

The chain recombines TRBV4-1 with TRBJ2-7, with D possibly matching TRBD1 (6 bases). Trimming cost V 0 bases and J 3 bases, with 9 bases left between them. This CDR3 has 14 amino acids. CDR1 and CDR2 (germline): MGHRA, YSYEKL. The CDR3 loop is CASSQEGQHYEQYF. DNA for the CDR3: TGCGCCAGCAGCCAAGAAGGACAGCACTACGAGCAGTACTTC.

This sequence joins TRBV7-2 and TRBJ1-5; 9 bases agree with TRBD1. Germline CDR1 reads SGHTA; CDR2 reads FQGNSA. This CDR3 has 15 amino acids. The trim removed 4 bases at V and 1 base at J, leaving 2 bases unmatched. The CDR3 spells CASSYRGQSNQPQHF. As DNA, the CDR3 is TGTGCCAGCAGCTACAGGGGGCAGAGCAATCAGCCCCAGCATTTT.

The rearrangement links TRBV4-3 to TRBJ2-2; 8 positions agree with TRBD2. The ends lost 0 bases at V and 5 bases at J; junction bases unmatched: 8. The length of the CDR3 is 17 residues. Germline CDR1 is LGHNA and CDR2 is YSLEER. CDR3 nucleotides: TGCGCCAGCAGCCAAGATCGCGGGGGGCGTGGGACCGGGGAGCTGTTTTTT. This translates into CASSQDRGGRGTGELFF.

The chain is built from TRBV5-1 and TRBJ1-2, with D unresolved. The length of the CDR3 is 15 residues. CDR1 is SGHRS and CDR2 is YFSETQ in the germline V gene. The V and J ends lost 3 bases and 0 bases respectively, with 12 bases between them. CDR3 sequence: CASSSGNQANYGYTF. In DNA form, the CDR3 reads TGCGCCAGCAGCTCCGGGAACCAAGCTAACTATGGCTACACCTTC.

The chain recombines TRBV5-1 with TRBJ2-5, with 7 bases identical to TRBD2. The J call is uncertain, as TRBJ2-7 better fits the DNA end. The CDR3 is made up of 12 amino acids. The V gene's germline CDR1 is SGHRS and CDR2 YFSETQ. CDR3 in amino acids: CAGPGGGSEQYF. Written as DNA, the CDR3 is TGCGCCGGCCCGGGGGGAGGGTCCGAGCAGTACTTC.

The CDR3, as DNA: TGTGCCAGCAGCACCAGGGGGCTAGGTAGCAATCAGCCCCAGCATTTT. This encodes CASSTRGLGSNQPQHF. The rearrangement uses TRBV21-1 and TRBJ1-5; the D segment call TRBD1 is taken from the table without a DNA check. TRBV21-1 is labeled a pseudogene. This CDR3 is 16 amino acids long.